Listed below are T cell receptor beta chains from one sample, sequenced in a study of OX40 agonist ivuxolimab in advanced cancers. Clones were read by immunoSEQ multiplex PCR, and TCRdb kept only the in-frame ones, dropping some. The table shows nearly 60,000 clones, with approximately 75% occurring only once. Sequenced here: CD4+ or CD8+ T cells sorted from blood, sampled in a trial of the OX40 agonist ivuxolimab. Receptor source: an adult with an advanced solid tumor such as melanoma, head and neck, liver or kidney cancer. Each CDR3 is given with its conserved first and last residue. D genes are given only for firm matches. Size tells how often a clone was seen (once, few, many) or the class of an expanded clone, and some rows leave it out.

J: TRBJ2-7; size: NA; V: TRBV9; D: TRBD2; DNA: TGTGCCAGCAGCCTAGGTACTAGCGCTTACGAGCAGTACTTC; CDR3: CASSLGTSAYEQYF
J: TRBJ2-1; size: NA; V: TRBV7-9; D: NA; DNA: TGTGCCGGCAGCCCTAGAGCCCCCGGGGGCCTCCGGGATGAGCAGTTCTTC; CDR3: CAGSPRAPGGLRDEQFF
J: TRBJ2-2; size: NA; V: TRBV14; D: TRBD1; DNA: TGTGCCAGCAGCCGGGACAGCCCGGGCACCGGGGAGCTGTTTTTT; CDR3: CASSRDSPGTGELFF
J: TRBJ2-3; size: NA; V: TRBV19; D: TRBD2; DNA: TGTGCCAGTAGCACCCTAGCGGGGGCCAAGTCAGATACGCAGTATTTT; CDR3: CASSTLAGAKSDTQYF
J: TRBJ1-3; size: NA; V: TRBV6-6; D: NA; DNA: TGTGCCAGCAGTAATCCACAGGGTATCGGAAACACCATATATTTT; CDR3: CASSNPQGIGNTIYF
J: TRBJ2-6; size: NA; V: TRBV7-9; D: NA; DNA: TGTGCCAGCACCCAAACAGGGCCCTCTGGGGCCAACGTCCTGACTTTC; CDR3: CASTQTGPSGANVLTF
J: TRBJ2-5; size: NA; V: TRBV5-1; D: NA; DNA: TGCGCCAGCAGCAAAAGCAGCGAGACCCAGTACTTC; CDR3: CASSKSSETQYF
J: TRBJ2-1; size: NA; V: TRBV6-1; D: NA; DNA: TGTGCCAGCAAAGCCCAGAACGACAATGAGCAGTTCTTC; CDR3: CASKAQNDNEQFF
J: TRBJ2-1; size: once; V: TRBV5-4; D: NA; DNA: TGTGCCAGCAGCTTGGGACACGTCGGGGGATACAATGAGCAGTTCTTC; CDR3: CASSLGHVGGYNEQFF
J: TRBJ1-1; size: NA; V: TRBV7-8; D: NA; DNA: TGTGCCAGCAGCTTATTGTCCCAGGGTTACATGAACACTGAAGCTTTCTTT; CDR3: CASSLLSQGYMNTEAFF
J: TRBJ2-5; size: NA; V: TRBV6-1; D: TRBD2; DNA: TGTGCCAGCAGTGATTATAGCAGCGGGGCCCAGTACTTC; CDR3: CASSDYSSGAQYF
J: TRBJ2-7; size: NA; V: TRBV15; D: NA; DNA: TGTGCCACCAGCAGAGGTTACAGCTCCTACGAGCAGTACTTC; CDR3: CATSRGYSSYEQYF
J: TRBJ2-6; size: NA; V: TRBV27; D: NA; DNA: TGTGCCAGCACCCCGTTGGGCTCTGGGGCCAACGTCCTGACTTTC; CDR3: CASTPLGSGANVLTF
J: TRBJ1-4; size: NA; V: TRBV2; D: NA; DNA: TGTGCCAGCAGTGACCCAGGGTTAGCTAATGAAAAACTGTTTTTT; CDR3: CASSDPGLANEKLFF
J: TRBJ2-1; size: NA; V: TRBV10-3; D: TRBD2; DNA: TGTGCCATCAGTGATATGAGGGGGACTAGCGGCTCCTACAATGAGCAGTTCTTC; CDR3: CAISDMRGTSGSYNEQFF
J: TRBJ1-3; size: NA; V: TRBV5-1; D: TRBD1; DNA: TGCGCCAGCAGCGGGTCGGGACAGGGAGTTGGAAACACCATATATTTT; CDR3: CASSGSGQGVGNTIYF
J: TRBJ2-2; size: NA; V: TRBV7-2; D: NA; DNA: TGTGCCAGCAGCCCCCGAGGTGGGGTAAACAACGGGGAGCTGTTTTTT; CDR3: CASSPRGGVNNGELFF
J: TRBJ2-3; size: NA; V: TRBV4-1; D: TRBD1; DNA: TGCGCCAGCAGCCAAGGGACAGGGATAAGGGATACGCAGTATTTT; CDR3: CASSQGTGIRDTQYF
J: TRBJ2-2; size: NA; V: TRBV6-5; D: NA; DNA: TGTGCCAGCAACGCGCAGTCGAACACCGGGGAGCTGTTTTTT; CDR3: CASNAQSNTGELFF
J: TRBJ1-5; size: once; V: TRBV7-8; D: TRBD1; DNA: TGTGCCAGCAGCCTCGGGACAGGGGTTTATCAGCCCCAGCATTTT; CDR3: CASSLGTGVYQPQHF
J: TRBJ1-1; size: NA; V: TRBV2; D: NA; DNA: TGTGCCAGCAGTGGACAGGCTAACACTGAAGCTTTCTTT; CDR3: CASSGQANTEAFF
J: TRBJ1-5; size: NA; V: TRBV28; D: TRBD1; DNA: TGTGCCAGTTTGGACAGGTCGGTGTCCGACAATCAGCCCCAGCATTTT; CDR3: CASLDRSVSDNQPQHF
J: TRBJ1-1; size: few; V: TRBV6-1; D: NA; DNA: TGTGCCAGCAGCTTTTCCGGGACTGAAGCTTTCTTT; CDR3: CASSFSGTEAFF
J: TRBJ2-7; size: NA; V: TRBV11-2; D: TRBD1; DNA: TGTGCCAGCAGCTTAAGGACAGGGGGCGCCGAGCAGTACTTC; CDR3: CASSLRTGGAEQYF
J: TRBJ2-7; size: once; V: TRBV2; D: TRBD2; DNA: TGTGCCAGCACAGAGCCGGGGACTAGGAACTCCGAGCAGTACTTC; CDR3: CASTEPGTRNSEQYF
J: TRBJ2-7; size: NA; V: TRBV13; D: TRBD2; DNA: TGTGCCAGCAGCACCCCGGGACTAGCGGGGGACTACGAGCAGTACTTC; CDR3: CASSTPGLAGDYEQYF
J: TRBJ2-7; size: medium-sized; V: TRBV11-2; D: TRBD2; DNA: TGTGCCAGCAGCTCGACTAGCGGGATTTCCTACGAGCAGTACTTC; CDR3: CASSSTSGISYEQYF
J: TRBJ2-6; size: NA; V: TRBV7-3; D: NA; DNA: TGTGCCAGCAGCCCCCCCGCGTCTGGGGCCAACGTCCTGACTTTC; CDR3: CASSPPASGANVLTF
J: TRBJ2-7; size: NA; V: TRBV4-1; D: NA; DNA: TGCGCCAGCAGCCCAAGTGTATTTCGGCACACCTACGAGCAGTACTTC; CDR3: CASSPSVFRHTYEQYF
J: TRBJ1-6; size: medium-sized; V: TRBV14; D: TRBD1; DNA: TGTGCCAGCAAACAGGGGCTTTATAATTCACCCCTCCACTTT; CDR3: CASKQGLYNSPLHF
J: TRBJ1-5; size: NA; V: TRBV2; D: TRBD1; DNA: TGTGCCAGTAAGACAGGGGGCAGTCAGCCCCAGCATTTT; CDR3: CASKTGGSQPQHF
J: TRBJ1-5; size: NA; V: TRBV6-1; D: NA; DNA: TGTGCCAGCAGTGAAGCGGGCATCCGGAATCAGCCCCAGCATTTT; CDR3: CASSEAGIRNQPQHF
J: TRBJ2-4; size: NA; V: TRBV7-9; D: NA; DNA: TGTGCCAGCAGCTTAGACAGTCGTCTCCAAAACATTCAGTACTTC; CDR3: CASSLDSRLQNIQYF
J: TRBJ2-1; size: NA; V: TRBV23-1; D: NA; DNA: TGCGCCAGCAGTCAAACGGACCAGGACAATGAGCAGTTCTTC; CDR3: CASSQTDQDNEQFF
J: TRBJ1-4; size: NA; V: TRBV4-1; D: TRBD1; DNA: TGCGCCAGCAGCCAAGGGCAGGGGGGTGAAAAACTGTTTTTT; CDR3: CASSQGQGGEKLFF
J: TRBJ2-5; size: NA; V: TRBV2; D: NA; DNA: NA; CDR3: CASRVSLWAGTQYF
J: TRBJ2-7; size: few; V: TRBV5-6; D: NA; DNA: TGTGCCAGCAGCTTGGTTCTTGATGAGCAGTACTTC; CDR3: CASSLVLDEQYF
J: TRBJ2-3; size: NA; V: TRBV5-1; D: NA; DNA: TGCGCCAGCAGCTTGGGCGGGGCCGGGGATACGCAGTATTTT; CDR3: CASSLGGAGDTQYF
J: TRBJ2-4; size: NA; V: TRBV2; D: NA; DNA: TGTGCCAGCAGTATGGTGGGTCCACCCGGGAACATTCAGTACTTC; CDR3: CASSMVGPPGNIQYF